This T cell receptor (beta chain) was captured in a study of shared clonotypes between healthy human individuals. Trimming removed 6 bases at V and 9 bases at J, with 18 bases between. The germline V gene encodes CDR1 MNHEY and CDR2 SVGAGI. CDR3 length: 14 amino acids. Produced via immunoSEQ multiplex PCR; TCRdb's table is partial and in-frame only. This table holds 2,100,000 or so clones, approximately 96% found once. Donors were healthy HIV-negative adults without recently reported acute infections or vaccinations. This clonotype originated in a man aged 18 to 35 in good health. The material sequenced was naive CD4+ T cells sorted from blood. Subset noted: CD45RA+ positively selected. This chain connects TRBV6-5 to TRBJ1-5; D gene uncertain. CDR3 residues: CASSFSSIVGPQHF. The DNA of the CDR3 is TGTGCCAGCAGCTTTTCCTCGATTGTAGGGCCCCAGCATTTT.